What follows describes a single TCR beta chain. Repertoires were generated with immunoSEQ multiplex PCR, while TCRdb's copy carries only in-frame clones and drops some. The sample records around 100,000 clones, about 92% being singletons. This entry is derived from a study of T cell changes during pregnancy in multiple sclerosis. This CDR3 has 17 residues. J gave up 0 bases and V 2 bases, and 3 bases lay outside the gene matches. Germline CDR1 is SGDLS and CDR2 is YYNGEE. This receptor was identified in a female donor with multiple sclerosis, enrolled in a pregnancy study. The sample in question was peripheral blood, obtained in the second trimester of pregnancy. The J gene is TRBJ2-1, the V gene TRBV9; 12 bases agree with TRBD2. The CDR3: CASSVLAGGLSYNEQFF. DNA of the CDR3: TGTGCCAGCAGCGTTCTAGCGGGAGGGCTCTCCTACAATGAGCAGTTCTTC.